The 11 T cell receptor beta chains reported below all come from one sample, sequenced in a study of blood T cell repertoires in COVID-19. The data were produced by immunoSEQ multiplex PCR, yet TCRdb's version contains in-frame clones alone and is incomplete. The data contain about 200,000 clones, about 83% of them seen just once; the ten biggest clones take up under 3%. The sample was peripheral blood. The receptors come from a woman in her forties with active or convalescent COVID-19.

This clone was detected a few times. An end of the junction differs from the germline gene, which may be a read error. This CDR3 is CASSSGQAVYNEQFF. CDR3 sequence (DNA): TGTGCTAGCAGCTCAGGACAGGCCGTCTACAATGAGCAGTTCTTC. The V and J genes are TRBV7-7 and TRBJ2-1; 7 nucleotides align to TRBD1. CDR3 size: 15 residues. Germline values: CDR1 SSHAT, CDR2 FNYEAQ (reference sequence).

This clone is medium-sized in the sample. The chain links TRBV12-3 or TRBV12-4 to TRBJ1-2, with D perhaps matching TRBD1 (5 bases). The CDR3 spans 11 residues. The germline V and J ends were trimmed by 5 bases and 4 bases, with 5 bases remaining between them. CDR3 bases: TGTGCCAGCAGTGACAGCTATGGCTACACCTTC. Amino acid sequence: CASSDSYGYTF.

The gene calls are TRBV2 and TRBJ1-1; 9 positions match TRBD1. In germline, CDR1 is SNHLY, CDR2 FYNNEI. Trimming removed 8 bases from V and 7 bases from J; junction bases left unmatched: 8. The CDR3 runs to 13 residues. The CDR3 here is CASDRQGGFEAFF. The CDR3 nucleotides read TGTGCCAGCGATCGACAGGGGGGCTTTGAAGCTTTCTTT.

The chain has TRBV27 and TRBJ2-1; 7 nucleotides match TRBD1. The CDR3 is 14 amino acids. Germline V lookup: CDR1 MNHEY, CDR2 SMNVEV (reference sequence). Trimming cost V 7 bases and J 7 bases; bases outside gene matches: 10. The CDR3 sequence: CASTGTVGVNEQFF. In DNA form, the CDR3 reads TGTGCCAGCACCGGGACAGTCGGTGTAAATGAGCAGTTCTTC.

This clone appeared once. The chain has TRBV5-1 and TRBJ1-3, with D perhaps TRBD1 (6 bases). Trimming stripped 4 bases from V and 7 bases from J, with 12 bases between. CDR1 SGHRS and CDR2 YFSETQ come from the germline V gene. The CDR3 has 13 residues. CDR3 protein: CASSEGVTNTIYF. The DNA of the CDR3 is TGCGCCAGCAGCGAGGGGGTTACGAACACCATATATTTT.

CDR3 loop: CASSQEFKSNQPQHF. CDR3 coding DNA: TGCGCCAGCAGCCAAGAATTTAAATCGAATCAGCCCCAGCATTTT. The genes are TRBV4-3 and TRBJ1-5; D uncertain. The germline V gene encodes CDR1 LGHNA and CDR2 YSLEER. The CDR3 has 15 residues. V was pared by 0 bases and J by 4 bases, with 10 bases between.

This clone was seen only once. This chain uses TRBV2 with TRBJ1-2; TRBD1 might be the D (5 bases). The germline CDR1 and CDR2 sequences are SNHLY and FYNNEI. V gave up 6 bases and J gave up 7 bases, with 12 bases separating them. The CDR3 consists of 12 residues. The CDR3 DNA reads TGTGCCAGCAGAGGACAAGGGGTTGGCTACACCTTC. This encodes CASRGQGVGYTF. The full variable domain, completed using reference TRBV2 and TRBJ1-2, is EPEVTQTPSHQVTQMGQEVILRCVPISNHLYFYWYRQILGQKVEFLVSFYNNEISEKSEIFDDQFSVERPDGSNFTLKIRSTKLEDSAMYFCASRGQGVGYTFGSGTRLTVV.

The V gene is TRBV12-3 or TRBV12-4, the J gene TRBJ2-3; D not certain. With 7 bases removed from V and 0 bases from J, the gap between germline ends came to 8 bases. The CDR3 consists of 13 residues. The DNA of the CDR3 is TGTGCCAGCACCGTTACTAGCACAGATACGCAGTATTTT. Its translation is CASTVTSTDTQYF.

The chain has TRBV25-1 and TRBJ1-6; 9 nucleotides align to TRBD1. J lost 7 bases, V lost 4 bases, and 5 bases had no gene match. CDR1 is MGHDK and CDR2 is SYGVNS in the germline V gene. This CDR3 is 15 amino acids long. The CDR3 here is CASSVTGQGNSPLHF. The CDR3 DNA reads TGTGCCAGCAGTGTGACAGGACAGGGGAATTCACCCCTCCACTTT.

The chain employs TRBV9 and TRBJ1-1; 11 nucleotides align to TRBD1. Trimming removed 3 bases from V and 4 bases from J; junction bases left unmatched: 5. The length of the CDR3 is 15 residues. Germline loops: CDR1 SGDLS, CDR2 YYNGEE. CDR3 sequence reads: CASSAVGQGATEAFF. DNA of the CDR3: TGTGCCAGCAGCGCCGTAGGACAGGGGGCCACTGAAGCTTTCTTT. The full variable domain, completed using reference TRBV9 and TRBJ1-1, is DSGVTQTPKHLITATGQRVTLRCSPRSGDLSVYWYQQSLDQGLQFLIQYYNGEERAKGNILERFSAQQFPDLHSELNLSSLELGDSALYFCASSAVGQGATEAFFGQGTRLTVV.

This sequence joins TRBV12-3 or TRBV12-4 and TRBJ1-2, with D possibly matching TRBD1 (6 bases). CDR3 length: 13 amino acids. V lost 6 bases, J lost 3 bases, and 11 bases lay in between. In nucleotides, the CDR3 is TGTGCCAGCAGCGCAGACAGGTACTATGGCTACACCTTC. The encoded protein is CASSADRYYGYTF.